The TCR beta chain under discussion was sequenced for a study of CD8 T cells in ankylosing spondylitis. Study-wide points: Disease-associated clones were reportedly significantly overrepresented in matched ankylosing spondylitis synovial fluid. A number of the motif variants had already been described in reactive arthritis synovial fluid and blood.

J lost 5 bases, V lost 5 bases, and 12 bases had no gene match. The CDR3 extends over 15 amino acids. Per the germline V gene, CDR1 is SQVTM and CDR2 is ANQGSEA. In TCRdb, the 5' RACE reads were re-called with MiXCR into one record per CDR3 protein. The table records approximately 220,000 distinct CDR3 sequences, about a quarter of them present only once. This clonotype was counted a few times. Its specificity is not known. The receptor was derived from a male donor with ankylosing spondylitis or in good health (not recorded which). The sample comprised blood, either unsorted or a sorted T cell fraction (not recorded which). The genes are TRBV29-1 and TRBJ2-1, with TRBD1 matching over 7 bases. The CDR3: CSVIPMTGLHNEQFF. In nucleotides, the CDR3 is TGCAGCGTTATTCCTATGACAGGGTTACACAATGAGCAGTTCTTC.